This T cell receptor beta chain stems from a study of Ad26.COV2.S vaccination and SARS-CoV-2 variants. Concerning this clone itself: The target antigen is unknown.

The CDR3 length is 16 residues. V was clipped by 6 bases and J by 0 bases; unmatched bases: 7. The germline CDR1 and CDR2 sequences are KGHDR and SFDVKD. General study results and limits: Substantial post-vaccination breadth of spike-specific CD8+ and CD4+ T cell responses was reported. Measures of TCR breadth and depth may have fallen short of total T cell responses.

Profiled with immunoSEQ multiplex PCR; TCRdb holds only in-frame clones, not every one. This table holds 180,000 or so clones, around nine tenths found once. The starting material was peripheral blood, obtained after recovery from COVID-19. The TCR comes from a human donor who had recovered from COVID-19. The chain carries TRBV24-1 and TRBJ2-1; TRBD1 matches at 7 bases. The CDR3 sequence is CATSTSGTASYNEQFF. For the CDR3, the DNA is TGTGCCACCAGTACTTCCGGGACAGCCTCCTACAATGAGCAGTTCTTC.